This T cell receptor (beta chain) was retrieved from a study of cytomegalovirus exposure and HLA in healthy donors (dated by TCRdb to 2016 to 2017). Background for the entire study: An earlier analysis of several hundred of the donors reported 250 to 300 Gb of sequence data and around 100 million unique TCR beta sequences obtained from about 180 million T cells. Roughly 300 gigabases of sequencing data and approximately 85 million unique TCR sequences were included in an early release covering around 600 HLA-typed donors. Of the roughly 400 genotyped donors, 81% were placed in the genetic ancestry cluster associated with self-reported Caucasian donors. The study was designed to test whether signatures of past pathogen exposure could be identified by cataloging public T cell receptors. Using immunosequencing, the study profiled T cell repertoires from fewer than 700 subjects and related those repertoires to cytomegalovirus serostatus. Besides the first cohort of approximately 670 subjects, a separate validation cohort made up of roughly 130 different subjects was used. The study combined high-throughput TCR immunosequencing, statistical association of individual TCRs with disease status, and machine learning to predict cytomegalovirus infection status. In a later analysis, previously published TCR beta repertoires from several hundred donors were re-analyzed and high-resolution HLA genotyping was added so that TCR occurrence patterns could be studied. Rather than using new phenotypic data, the later analysis identified candidate immune exposures from TCR beta sequences and from how often those sequences occurred across donors. To decide whether each TCR beta V gene segment behaved as functional or pseudogenic, an earlier analysis of approximately 620 of the donors relied on high-throughput TCR beta sequencing. Donor age, sex, ethnicity and CMV serostatus were collected together with the repertoire data. In a later genetic analysis, genome-wide SNP genotypes for about 60% of the 666 donors were used, and that subset was treated as a discovery cohort. Every repertoire in the discovery cohort had been generated on one and the same sequencing platform. Class I and class II HLA loci were covered by the typing at four-digit resolution. Typing coverage differed by locus: A, B, C, DRB1 and DQB1 were typed in roughly 620-630 donors, DQA1 in roughly 510, DPA1 in some 570, and DPB1 in just under 480. A handful of DR-DQ haplotypes were handled as single units for association and clustering because linkage in the cohort was strong. Across approximately 400 genotyped donors of the cohort, an average of about 250,000 unique TCR beta nucleotide sequences per donor were sequenced, and 15% to 20% of those sequences were non-productive.

What the study reported, not specific to this receptor: V-gene and J-gene trimming of TCR beta chains was associated with a missense DCLRE1C variant in a later genetic analysis, and the association was replicated in an independent cohort. Several of the top co-occurrence clusters appeared to be linked to parvovirus B19, influenza, CMV and Epstein-Barr virus, according to a later analysis. Correlated functional status among segregating V segments might be attributable to linkage disequilibrium, but an unknown experimental factor could not be ruled out. It was suggested by the authors that the approach could potentially be generalized to other disease states and immunological phenotypes. Immune exposure information for the cohort was limited to CMV serostatus. In a later analysis, HLA-associated TCR beta chains were found to be more clonally expanded and to have lower generation probabilities than equally common non-associated chains. A total of fewer than 200 TCR beta chains were listed by the study as associated with cytomegalovirus. Specific HLA alleles were associated with around 18,000 TCR beta sequences at a false discovery rate of 0.05 in a later analysis. A group of highly shared sequence variants was considered likely to be a technical artifact of the sequencing pipeline. Cytomegalovirus status was reported to be diagnosed by the classifier with high specificity and sensitivity in both the original and validation cohorts. A later analysis found that most CMV-associated TCR beta chains appeared HLA-restricted, with HLA associations seemingly driven largely by CMV exposure. While some public TCRs were present in many individuals, most TCR sequences turned up only very rarely across donors. Roughly uniform sequencing depth across donors was assumed in presence/absence analyses, although this assumption may not hold. Because counts were too low, seventeen rarely observed V segments, including chromosome 9 orphons, were excluded from the earlier analysis of 587 of the donors. In an earlier analysis of fewer than 750 of the donors, most TCR beta V segments were observed in productive rearrangements about 90% or about 30% of the time, broadly matching IMGT annotations. A few of the identified cytomegalovirus-associated TCR beta chains were confirmed in vitro to be specific for cytomegalovirus antigens. A further reported finding was that TCR beta sequences accurately predicted the HLA-A and HLA-B alleles for most subjects in the first cohort. Some IMGT-functional V segments, including TRBV6-2 and TRBV6-3, could not be distinguished by the 87-base-pair reads and were therefore excluded. Only TCR beta chains were sequenced in this cohort, and the absence of alpha or paired-chain data limited detectable features. Because HLA typing was missing for some donors at each locus, association tests included only the typed subset. According to a later analysis, TCR association rates differed among HLA loci, with DRB1 alleles showing the most associated TCRs and HLA-C alleles showing the fewest. Strong co-occurrence of HLA alleles, especially DR and DQ, made assigning TCR associations to individual alleles difficult. Compared with the approximately 710-donor mean, donors in an Asian-associated ancestry cluster had fewer N-insertions in productive TCRs, according to a later genetic analysis.

Details on this clone: The antigen this receptor binds is unknown. No base quality information exists; no much larger clone differs at one position.

The cohort was made up of about 670 healthy bone marrow donors. All cohort members were sampled while nominally healthy, although unrecorded immune exposures were likely present. The donor tested CMV seronegative and was one of the 352 seronegative cohort members. Each donor provided a peripheral blood sample, and peripheral blood mononuclear cells were used for TCR beta sequencing. The Qiagen DNeasy Blood Extraction Kit was used to extract genomic DNA from the blood cell samples. CDR1 and CDR2 were assigned from the germline V gene as SGHAT and FQNNGV. Trimming takes 1 base off V and 2 bases off J; junction bases not matched to a gene: 2. The CDR3 numbers 14 residues from cysteine through phenylalanine. Just the 42-base CDR3 DNA is kept, in frame starting at base 1. The library was obtained by the immunoSEQ multiplex PCR assay. For the multiplex PCR, a mixture combining 60 forward primers for TCR Vbeta segments and 13 reverse primers for TCR Jbeta segments was used. The CDR3 region of rearranged TCR beta genes was amplified from genomic DNA by a multiplex PCR assay. The amplified TCR beta libraries were sequenced on the Illumina HiSeq System as 87-base-pair reads. On the authors' methods: In a later analysis, tens of millions of unique TCR beta chains were counted across the 500 to 700 repertoires, and roughly 11 million of these chains were shared by at least two donors. To remove PCR and sequencing errors, raw reads were error-corrected and collapsed into unique sequences using a nearest-neighbor algorithm that merged closely related sequences. Alignment of CDR3 sequences to IMGT reference sequences was used to assign V, D and J gene segments. For a sequence to be retained, a match of at least six nucleotides was required to both a V gene segment and a J gene segment. A rearrangement was called productive if the CDR3 had no stop codons and remained in frame with V and J, and every other rearrangement was called non-productive. Following IMGT convention, CDR3 was defined as the stretch from the second conserved V-encoded cysteine up to the conserved J-encoded phenylalanine. Sequences without an unambiguous match to a single V gene segment were excluded from the earlier analysis of over 500 of the donors. In an earlier analysis of about 590 of the donors, a V segment was called functional when productive rearrangements were above 56.7%, and segregating when the standard deviation between donors exceeded 5%. A statistical classification framework was built to diagnose cytomegalovirus status from the catalog of TCR beta chain sequences. V and J gene assignment, in a later analysis, came from comparing TCR nucleotide sequences with IMGT/GENE-DB human TR gene sequences. The TCRdist pipeline was used in a later analysis to assign CDR3 sequences and most-parsimonious VDJ recombination scenarios. A later analysis defined each TCR beta chain by its CDR3 amino acid sequence plus V-gene family, and excluded reads lacking a unique V-gene family. As a way to deal with suspected cross-contamination and a sequencing artifact, a later analysis dropped nearly 600 nucleotide sequences that were highly shared and had low generation probability. In a later analysis, a clonal expansion index was calculated for each public chain from normalized within-repertoire ranks of inferred template counts. A later analysis computed generation probabilities with a VDJ recombination model fitted to out-of-frame rearrangements, and checked the results against IGoR. In a later analysis, TCR-TCR, TCR-HLA and TCR-CMV co-occurrence was scored with hypergeometric tests, and a repertoire-size bias correction was applied to TCR pairs. A later analysis estimated false discovery rates by permuting HLA or CMV assignments 20 times. In a later analysis, co-occurring TCRs were grouped with DBSCAN, and TCRdist sequence similarity was added when clustering was performed within HLA-allele-positive subsets. For co-occurrence clustering, repertoires with fewer than 30,000 or more than 120,000 public chains were excluded, along with a handful of repertoires with anomalous nucleotide sharing. Held by TCRdb, this immuneACCESS table contains in-frame sequences only and omits some clones. Under half of the omission traces to an unresolved V gene where checked; the cause of the rest is unknown. From that table come the V and J calls and clone size; the DNA was used to work out D and trimming. The sample yields 150,000 to 200,000 clones; over 75% were counted once. The biggest ten clones account for 2.5% to 3.5% of the sample.

Recombination joined TRBV11-2 with TRBJ2-7; TRBD1 fits 7 bases in the junction. The specimen sequenced was PBMCs. The TCR comes from a female donor in good health and CMV-seronegative. The sequence in DNA is TGTGCCAGCAGCTTAGGGCAGGGGGCCTACGAGCAGTACTTC. Its coded protein is CASSLGQGAYEQYF.